These 3 T cell receptor beta chains were sequenced from one sample in a study of regulatory T cells in long-lasting Graves disease. Time point noted: persistent/refractory GD, antithyroid drugs over 5 years with positive TRAb. Construction of the TCR library relied on RNA isolated from PBMCs. Library construction for TCR beta used iRepertoire HTBI primers and Arm-PCR of CDR3 regions. TCRdb redid the calling of the multiplex PCR reads with MiXCR, one entry per CDR3 protein. Of about 420,000 distinct CDR3 sequences listed, around 22% are singletons. Here the sequenced sample was peripheral blood mononuclear cells (PBMCs), taken when the disease was refractory, from a patient treated with antithyroid drugs. These receptor sequences come from a female donor with Graves disease.

The chain carries TRBV20-1 and TRBJ2-5, with D perhaps TRBD1 (6 bases). From germline, CDR1 is DFQATT and CDR2 SNEGSKA (reference sequence). V dropped 0 bases and J dropped 5 bases, with 22 bases sitting between them. This CDR3 region has 17 residues. CDR3 sequence (DNA): TGCAGTGCTAGAGATCTGGGCCCCCCGACAGGATACGAGACCCAGTACTTC. Its protein is CSARDLGPPTGYETQYF.

This clonotype has just a few counts. This rearrangement joins TRBV5-1 to TRBJ2-2, with D perhaps matching TRBD1 (6 bases). Trimming shortened V by 4 bases and J by 6 bases, and 13 bases separated the two germline ends. CDR3 length: 14 amino acids. Germline CDR1 SGHRS, CDR2 YFSETQ. CDR3 loop: CASSGQTAAGELFF. The CDR3, as DNA: TGCGCCAGCAGCGGACAGACGGCGGCCGGGGAGCTGTTTTTT.

V is TRBV7-3 and J is TRBJ2-3; D gene ambiguous. Germline CDR1 reads SGHTA; CDR2 reads FQGTGA. Between the trimmed V and J ends, which lost 3 bases and 2 bases, there was a span of 9 bases. This CDR3 is built from 14 residues. This chain's CDR3 is CASSFGRITDTQYF. Here the CDR3 DNA reads TGTGCCAGCAGCTTCGGACGGATCACAGATACGCAGTATTTT.